The next 13 T cell receptor beta chains were all read from a single sample in a study of STAT5B mutations in CD4+ large granular lymphocyte leukemia. Clones were read by immunoSEQ multiplex PCR, and TCRdb kept only the in-frame ones, dropping some. The sample includes roughly 40,000 clones, approximately 84% of them seen just once. Sequenced sample: CD4+ T cells from blood buffy coats. Source of these receptors: a human donor in good health.

V and J are TRBV4-3 and TRBJ1-5, with D hard to call. V was clipped by 0 bases and J by 5 bases, with 5 bases between them. The V gene's germline CDR1 is LGHNA and CDR2 YSLEER. This CDR3 contains 13 residues. CDR3 in DNA: TGCGCCAGCAGCCAAGATCCGGATCAGCCCCAGCATTTT. Its translation is CASSQDPDQPQHF.

The chain links TRBV6-6 to TRBJ1-3; D is unclear. The V end lost 6 bases, the J end lost 0 bases, and 15 bases lay between the germline ends. CDR1 and CDR2 (germline): MNHNY, SVGAGI (reference sequence). CDR3 size: 16 residues. In DNA, the CDR3 is TGTGCCAGCAGACCTTCCGACGTTAACTCTGGAAACACCATATATTTT. Translation gives CASRPSDVNSGNTIYF.

The rearrangement links TRBV6-1 to TRBJ1-4; D is undetermined. The germline CDR1 and CDR2 sequences are MNHNS and SASEGT. V was shortened by 2 bases and J by 0 bases, with 13 bases between the two germline ends. The CDR3 is made up of 17 amino acids. The CDR3 DNA reads as TGTGCCAGCAGTGAAAGGCTCCGTTCCCCAACTAATGAAAAACTGTTTTTT. Protein sequence: CASSERLRSPTNEKLFF.

This clone occurred a few times. DNA for the CDR3: TGTGCCAGTAGTATTTCCACAGGGCCCTTCAACTCACCCCTCCACTTT. The encoded protein is CASSISTGPFNSPLHF. The chain couples TRBV19 to TRBJ1-6; the D gene is possibly TRBD1 (6 bases). CDR1 is LNHDA and CDR2 is SQIVND in the germline V gene (reference sequence). The CDR3 is made up of 16 amino acids. V lost 3 bases and J lost 10, with 19 bases in between.

This chain uses TRBV6-5 with TRBJ2-2, with unresolved D. Germline CDR1 reads MNHEY; CDR2 reads SVGAGI. This CDR3 is built from 13 residues. The V and J ends lost 5 bases and 11 bases respectively, with 15 bases between them. CDR3 protein: CASSLSTVGELFF. CDR3 in DNA: TGTGCCAGCAGTCTTTCTACCGTCGGAGAGCTGTTTTTT.

This rearrangement joins TRBV7-9 to TRBJ2-7; 8 nucleotides align to TRBD1. Germline assignment: CDR1 SEHNR and CDR2 FQNEAQ (reference sequence). The CDR3 is made up of 16 amino acids. V lost 5 bases, J lost 0 bases, and 9 bases stayed unmatched. The CDR3, as DNA: TGTGCCAGCAGCGGGCAGACAGGGGACCACTCCTACGAGCAGTACTTC. Translated: CASSGQTGDHSYEQYF.

J is TRBJ2-1 and V is TRBV7-9, with 7 nucleotides matching TRBD1. Germline CDR1 SEHNR, CDR2 FQNEAQ (reference sequence). There are 15 residues in the CDR3. Unmatched junction bases numbered 1, after V lost 0 bases and J lost 2 bases. CDR3 in amino acids: CASSLAQGAYNEQFF. In nucleotides, the CDR3 is TGTGCCAGCAGCTTAGCGCAGGGGGCCTACAATGAGCAGTTCTTC. Together with reference TRBV7-9 and TRBJ2-1, the CDR3 gives the full variable domain: DTGVSQNPRHKITKRGQNVTFRCDPISEHNRLYWYRQTLGQGPEFLTYFQNEAQLEKSRLLSDRFSAERPKGSFSTLEIQRTEQGDSAMYLCASSLAQGAYNEQFFGPGTRLTVL.

Written as DNA, the CDR3 is TGTGCCAGCACCGGATGGGCTGGGGCCAACGTCCTGACTTTC. Protein sequence: CASTGWAGANVLTF. The rearrangement links TRBV5-6 to TRBJ2-6; D is uncertain. This CDR3 has 14 residues. The V end was cut by 6 bases, the J end by 2 bases, with 9 bases between. Germline-derived CDR1 and CDR2 are SGHDT and YYEEEE.

The chain recombines TRBV29-1 with TRBJ2-1, with 11 positions matching TRBD1. Germline CDR1 SQVTM, CDR2 ANQGSEA. Germline trimming cut 7 bases from V and 7 bases from J; bases unmatched to any gene: 6. CDR3 length: 13 amino acids. DNA of the CDR3: TGCAGCGCCTGGACAGGGGGCTCGAATGAGCAGTTCTTC. This gives the protein CSAWTGGSNEQFF.

This chain uses TRBV2 with TRBJ2-3; D gene unclear. Trimming pared 1 base from V and 2 bases from J, leaving 7 bases between. CDR3 size: 14 residues. CDR1 is SNHLY, CDR2 FYNNEI, per germline. The CDR3: CASSEVANTDTQYF. CDR3 DNA: TGTGCCAGCAGTGAAGTCGCAAACACAGATACGCAGTATTTT.

The chain couples TRBV5-6 to TRBJ1-3; no firm D call. Looked up from germline, CDR1 is SGHDT and CDR2 is YYEEEE. The V and J ends lost 1 base and 2 bases respectively, with 7 bases between them. The CDR3 totals 14 residues. This chain's CDR3 is CASSLYNTGNTIYF. The CDR3 nucleotides are TGTGCCAGCAGCTTGTATAATACTGGAAACACCATATATTTT.

The genes are TRBV7-7 and TRBJ2-1, with TRBD2 matching 9 bases. This CDR3 region has 15 residues. Per the germline V gene, CDR1 is SSHAT and CDR2 is FNYEAQ (reference sequence). V was clipped by 5 bases and J by 4 bases; unmatched bases: 6. CDR3 region: CASSHGTSKYNEQFF. The CDR3 DNA reads TGTGCCAGCAGCCACGGGACTAGCAAATACAATGAGCAGTTCTTC.

The chain couples TRBV6-6 to TRBJ1-2, with 8 bases matching TRBD1. This CDR3 contains 16 residues. Germline trimming cut 0 bases from V and 0 bases from J; bases unmatched to any gene: 3. Germline lookup yields CDR1 MNHNY and CDR2 SVGAGI (reference sequence). This CDR3 reads CASSYSRTGTNYGYTF. The CDR3 DNA reads TGTGCCAGCAGTTACTCTCGGACAGGGACTAACTATGGCTACACCTTC.